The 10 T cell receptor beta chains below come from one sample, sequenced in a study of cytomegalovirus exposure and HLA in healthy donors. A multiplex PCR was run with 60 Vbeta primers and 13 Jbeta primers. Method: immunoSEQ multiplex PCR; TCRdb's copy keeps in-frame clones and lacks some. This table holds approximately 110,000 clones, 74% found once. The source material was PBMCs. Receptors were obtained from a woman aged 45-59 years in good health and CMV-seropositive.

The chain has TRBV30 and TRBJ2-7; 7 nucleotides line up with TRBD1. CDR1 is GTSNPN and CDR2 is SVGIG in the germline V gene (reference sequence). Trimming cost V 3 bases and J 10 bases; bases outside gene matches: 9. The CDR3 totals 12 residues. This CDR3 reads CAWRRQGSSQYF. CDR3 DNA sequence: TGTGCCTGGAGAAGACAGGGCTCTTCTCAGTACTTC.

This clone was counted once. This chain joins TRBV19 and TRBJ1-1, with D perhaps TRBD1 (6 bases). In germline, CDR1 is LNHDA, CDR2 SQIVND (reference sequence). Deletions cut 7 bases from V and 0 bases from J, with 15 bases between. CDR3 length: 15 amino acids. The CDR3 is CASTPGGGMNTEAFF. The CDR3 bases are TGTGCCAGTACCCCGGGAGGGGGTATGAACACTGAAGCTTTCTTT. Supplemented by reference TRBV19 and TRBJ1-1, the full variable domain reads DGGITQSPKYLFRKEGQNVTLSCEQNLNHDAMYWYRQDPGQGLRLIYYSQIVNDFQKGDIAEGYSVSREKKESFPLTVTSAQKNPTAFYLCASTPGGGMNTEAFFGQGTRLTVV.

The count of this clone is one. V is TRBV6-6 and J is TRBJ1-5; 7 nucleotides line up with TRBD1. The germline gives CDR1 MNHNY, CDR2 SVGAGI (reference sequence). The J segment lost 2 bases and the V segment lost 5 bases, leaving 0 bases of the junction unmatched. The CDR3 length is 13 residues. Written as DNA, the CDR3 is TGTGCCAGCAGTACAGGGGGCAATCAGCCCCAGCATTTT. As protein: CASSTGGNQPQHF.

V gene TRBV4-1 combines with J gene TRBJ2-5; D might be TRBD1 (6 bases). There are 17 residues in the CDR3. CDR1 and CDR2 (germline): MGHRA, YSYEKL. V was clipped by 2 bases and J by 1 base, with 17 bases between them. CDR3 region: CASSQRRGQRPQETQYF. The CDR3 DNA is TGCGCCAGCAGCCAAAGACGTGGACAGAGACCCCAAGAGACCCAGTACTTC.

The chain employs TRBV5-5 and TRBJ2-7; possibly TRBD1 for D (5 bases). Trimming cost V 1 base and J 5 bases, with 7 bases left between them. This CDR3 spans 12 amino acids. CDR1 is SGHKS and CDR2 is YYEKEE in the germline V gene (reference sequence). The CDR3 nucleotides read TGTGCCAGCAGCTTGTACAGGAACGAGCAGTACTTC. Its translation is CASSLYRNEQYF.

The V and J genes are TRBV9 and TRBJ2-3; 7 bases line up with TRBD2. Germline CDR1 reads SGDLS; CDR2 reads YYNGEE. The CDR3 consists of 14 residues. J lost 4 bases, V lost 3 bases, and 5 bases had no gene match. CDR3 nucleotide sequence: TGTGCCAGCAGCGCCCGACTAGCCCCAGATACGCAGTATTTT. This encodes CASSARLAPDTQYF. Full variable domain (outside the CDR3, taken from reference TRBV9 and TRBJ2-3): DSGVTQTPKHLITATGQRVTLRCSPRSGDLSVYWYQQSLDQGLQFLIQYYNGEERAKGNILERFSAQQFPDLHSELNLSSLELGDSALYFCASSARLAPDTQYFGPGTRLTVL.

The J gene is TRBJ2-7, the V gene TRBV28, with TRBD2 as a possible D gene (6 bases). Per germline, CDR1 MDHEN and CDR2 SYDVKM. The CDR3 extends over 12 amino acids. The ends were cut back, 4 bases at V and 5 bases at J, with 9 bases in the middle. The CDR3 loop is CASSSGGNEQYF. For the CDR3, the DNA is TGTGCCAGCAGTTCTGGGGGGAACGAGCAGTACTTC. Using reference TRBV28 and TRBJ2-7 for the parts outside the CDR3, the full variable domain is DVKVTQSSRYLVKRTGEKVFLECVQDMDHENMFWYRQDPGLGLRLIYFSYDVKMKEKGDIPEGYSVSREKKERFSLILESASTNQTSMYLCASSSGGNEQYFGPGTRLTVT.

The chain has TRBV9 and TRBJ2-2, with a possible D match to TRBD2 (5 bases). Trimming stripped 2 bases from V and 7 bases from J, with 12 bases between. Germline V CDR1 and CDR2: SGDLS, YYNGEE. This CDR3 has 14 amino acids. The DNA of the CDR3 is TGTGCCAGCAGCGTGCCGCCGGCGGGCGGGGAGCTGTTTTTT. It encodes CASSVPPAGGELFF.

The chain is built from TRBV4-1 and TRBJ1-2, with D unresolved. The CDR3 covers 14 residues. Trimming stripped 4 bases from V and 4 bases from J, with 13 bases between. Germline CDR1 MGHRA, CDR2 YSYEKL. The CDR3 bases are TGCGCCAGCAGCCCCTCCGACAACCCCTATGGCTACACCTTC. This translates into CASSPSDNPYGYTF.

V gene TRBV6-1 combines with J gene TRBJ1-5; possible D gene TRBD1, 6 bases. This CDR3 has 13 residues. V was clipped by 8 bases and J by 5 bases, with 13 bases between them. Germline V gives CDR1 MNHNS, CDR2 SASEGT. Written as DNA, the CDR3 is TGTGCCAGCGGGGCAGGGGACCATCAGCCCCAGCATTTT. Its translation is CASGAGDHQPQHF.